The 29 T cell receptor beta chains given below trace back to one sample, sequenced in a study of T-cell reconstitution after alpha-beta-depleted transplantation in children. It was with unique molecular identifiers that the TCRbeta library was prepared. TCRdb itself ran the PCR reads through MiXCR, one entry per CDR3 protein. The sample consists of 230,000 or so distinct CDR3 sequences, 9.5% to 15% of them appearing once. This sample comprised PBMCs from the stem cell graft donor, obtained from the stem cell graft. The receptors were sampled from a human donor who donated a stem cell graft to a child with acute lymphoblastic leukemia.

At least ten counts were recorded for this clonotype. One junction end disagrees with the germline gene, perhaps due to a read error. This chain connects TRBV7-7 to TRBJ1-1; no clear D. Germline loops: CDR1 SSHAT, CDR2 FNYEAQ (reference sequence). The length of the CDR3 is 13 residues. CDR3 coding DNA: TGTGCTAGCAGCTTGACCCAGAAGACTGAAGCTTTCTTT. As protein: CASSLTQKTEAFF.

In this sample, this clonotype turned up many times. The chain carries TRBV10-3 and TRBJ1-1, with a tentative D call TRBD1 (5 bases). CDR1 is ENHRY, CDR2 SYGVKD, per germline. The CDR3 covers 15 residues. V was cut by 4 bases and J by 1 base, with 13 bases left in between. The CDR3 DNA reads as TGTGCCATCAGTGCCGCCGGGACTACGAACACTGAAGCTTTCTTT. Its translation is CAISAAGTTNTEAFF.

In this sample, this clonotype turned up many times. The V and J genes are TRBV4-2 and TRBJ2-5; possible D gene TRBD1, 5 bases. V was trimmed by 1 base and J by 1 base, leaving 7 bases between them. CDR1 and CDR2 (germline): LGHNA, YNFKEQ. The CDR3 has 14 amino acids. The chain's CDR3 is CASSQAGIQETQYF. In nucleotides, the CDR3 is TGTGCCAGCAGCCAAGCAGGGATCCAAGAGACCCAGTACTTC.

This clonotype was found many times. The chain combines TRBV6-2 or TRBV6-3 with TRBJ2-3; D may correspond to TRBD1 or TRBD2 (5 bases each). Germline V CDR1 and CDR2: MNHEY, SVGEGT. The CDR3 runs to 14 residues. The V end lost 8 bases, the J end lost 2 bases, and 14 bases lay between the germline ends. The CDR3 protein is CASWSRGNTDTQYF. In nucleotides, the CDR3 is TGTGCCAGCTGGAGCCGGGGCAACACAGATACGCAGTATTTT.

This clonotype was seen at least ten times. The V call is TRBV7-9, the J call TRBJ2-2, with unresolved D. Germline lookup yields CDR1 SEHNR and CDR2 FQNEAQ (reference sequence). The CDR3 length is 14 residues. Trimming took 5 bases from V and 6 from J, leaving 13 bases between them. The CDR3 region is CASSPQTRSGELFF. The CDR3 DNA follows: TGTGCCAGCAGCCCCCAAACGCGATCCGGGGAGCTGTTTTTT.

The chain has TRBV6-1 and TRBJ1-4; possible D gene TRBD1, 5 bases. Germline V lookup: CDR1 MNHNS, CDR2 SASEGT. The length of the CDR3 is 15 residues. V lost 2 bases and J 4 bases, leaving 11 bases between the germline ends. The CDR3 region has the DNA TGTGCCAGCAGTGAACCGGGACGTTATAATGAAAAACTGTTTTTT. Protein sequence: CASSEPGRYNEKLFF.

This clonotype was counted many times. CDR3 nucleotides: TGCGCCAGCAGCTACATCGGGAATGAGCAGTTCTTC. Amino acids: CASSYIGNEQFF. V gene TRBV5-1 combines with J gene TRBJ2-1; D is unclear. The germline V gene encodes CDR1 SGHRS and CDR2 YFSETQ. The germline V and J ends were trimmed by 3 bases and 7 bases, with 8 bases remaining between them. This CDR3 is built from 12 residues.

This clonotype has at least ten counts. The CDR3 sequence is CASSGFAEINYGYTF. CDR3 in DNA: TGCGCCAGCAGTGGTTTCGCAGAGATTAACTATGGCTACACCTTC. The chain couples TRBV10-2 to TRBJ1-2; no firm D call. From germline, CDR1 is WSHSY and CDR2 SAAADI. The V end was cut by 4 bases, the J end by 1 base, with 13 bases between. This CDR3 comprises 15 residues.

The gene calls are TRBV20-1 and TRBJ1-4; no definite D call. V lost 3 bases and J lost 5, with 10 bases in between. CDR1 is DFQATT and CDR2 is SNEGSKA in the germline V gene (reference sequence). The CDR3 length is 13 residues. CDR3 loop: CSARGHLNEKLFF. The DNA of the CDR3 is TGCAGTGCTAGGGGCCATTTAAATGAAAAACTGTTTTTT.

This clonotype showed up many times. V is TRBV27 and J is TRBJ1-5; 7 bases match TRBD1. This CDR3 comprises 14 residues. Losses at the gene ends were 7 bases for V and 7 bases for J; bases not matched to a gene: 10. In germline, CDR1 is MNHEY, CDR2 SMNVEV (reference sequence). The CDR3: CASTSAQGGQPQHF. DNA of the CDR3: TGTGCCAGCACTTCTGCGCAGGGGGGACAGCCCCAGCATTTT.

The gene calls are TRBV20-1 and TRBJ2-1, with D possibly called TRBD1 or TRBD2 (5 bases each). V lost 7 bases, J lost 6 bases, and 10 bases lay in between. This CDR3 region has 11 residues. Germline assignment: CDR1 DFQATT and CDR2 SNEGSKA (reference sequence). CDR3 DNA: TGCAGTGGCGGTGGGGGCAATGAGCAGTTCTTC. It specifies CSGGGGNEQFF.

This clonotype was found many times. This sequence joins TRBV29-1 and TRBJ2-5; a weak D match, TRBD1 (6 bases). Trimming pared 3 bases from V and 2 bases from J, leaving 13 bases between. CDR1 is SQVTM, CDR2 ANQGSEA, per germline. This CDR3 is 14 amino acids long. CDR3 DNA: TGCAGCGTTGATGAACAGGGAATTCAAGAGACCCAGTACTTC. It is translated as CSVDEQGIQETQYF.

In DNA form, the CDR3 reads TGTGCCTGGAGCCCTATGGCGTCTTACAATGAGCAGTTCTTC. Its translation: CAWSPMASYNEQFF. V usage is TRBV30 and J usage is TRBJ2-1; D is unresolved. The CDR3 length is 14 residues. V was shortened by 3 bases and J by 4 bases, with 13 bases between the two germline ends. CDR1 and CDR2 (germline): GTSNPN, SVGIG (reference sequence).

This clonotype was detected ten times or more. The V call is TRBV12-3 or TRBV12-4, the J call TRBJ1-1; tentatively, D is TRBD1 (6 bases). The CDR3 is 15 amino acids. V dropped 3 bases and J dropped 1 base, with 12 bases sitting between them. Written as DNA, the CDR3 is TGTGCCAGCAGTTTTACCCCAGGGGCGAACACTGAAGCTTTCTTT. Its translation: CASSFTPGANTEAFF.

This clonotype was counted ten times or more. The rearrangement uses TRBV6-2 or TRBV6-3 and TRBJ1-3; D gene unclear. The CDR3 extends over 15 amino acids. V gave up 4 bases and J gave up 1 base, with 11 bases separating them. Germline CDR1 MNHEY, CDR2 SVGEGT. The CDR3 loop reads CASSSSVHSGNTIYF. In nucleotides, the CDR3 is TGTGCCAGCAGTTCATCGGTCCATTCTGGAAACACCATATATTTT.

This clonotype was found a few times. The chain links TRBV5-1 to TRBJ2-5; a weak D match, TRBD2 (6 bases). The CDR3 covers 14 residues. Germline lookup yields CDR1 SGHRS and CDR2 YFSETQ. Trimming left V 3 bases short and J 4 bases short, with 13 bases between. The CDR3 DNA follows: TGCGCCAGCAGCTCCTTGGGGGGTCGAGAGACCCAGTACTTC. It specifies CASSSLGGRETQYF.

This clonotype was detected ten times or more. This sequence joins TRBV6-2 or TRBV6-3 and TRBJ2-5; TRBD2 matches at 9 bases. The junction had 3 bases not matched to a gene; V was cut back by 0 bases and J by 4 bases. Germline CDR1 MNHEY, CDR2 SVGEGT. The CDR3 totals 15 residues. The CDR3 sequence is CASSYSGLARETQYF. The CDR3 nucleotides are TGTGCCAGCAGTTACTCCGGACTAGCGAGAGAGACCCAGTACTTC.

This sequence joins TRBV4-1 and TRBJ2-7; 7 positions agree with TRBD2. Germline-derived CDR1 and CDR2 are MGHRA and YSYEKL. After removal of 4 bases from V and 7 bases from J, the junction contained 13 bases not matched to a gene. The CDR3 is 15 residues long. CDR3 protein: CASSPRSPGGEEQYF. Here the CDR3 DNA reads TGCGCCAGCAGCCCGCGGAGCCCGGGGGGAGAAGAGCAGTACTTC.

This clonotype was picked up many times. V is TRBV5-1 and J is TRBJ2-7; D gene ambiguous. The CDR3 is made up of 18 amino acids. Germline CDR1 reads SGHRS; CDR2 reads YFSETQ. Trimming stripped 1 base from V and 0 bases from J, with 20 bases between. The CDR3 region has the DNA TGCGCCAGCAGCTTGTCATTATACACCCCATCAAGCTCCTACGAGCAGTACTTC. Amino acids: CASSLSLYTPSSSYEQYF.

This chain joins TRBV6-1 and TRBJ1-5; a possible D gene is TRBD1 (6 bases). Trimming stripped 5 bases from V and 0 bases from J, with 11 bases between. CDR1 MNHNS and CDR2 SASEGT come from the germline V gene. There are 15 residues in the CDR3. CDR3 sequence reads: CASSRETGSNQPQHF. The CDR3 region has the DNA TGTGCCAGCAGTCGAGAGACAGGTAGCAATCAGCCCCAGCATTTT.

This clonotype was observed many times. The rearrangement joins TRBV20-1 to TRBJ1-5; 9 nucleotides line up with TRBD1. There are 15 residues in the CDR3. Germline V gives CDR1 DFQATT, CDR2 SNEGSKA (reference sequence). V shed 3 bases and J 4 bases; nucleotides not matched to a gene: 7. The DNA for the CDR3 is TGCAGTGCTAGGATCCCCGGGACAGGGAATCAGCCCCAGCATTTT. Translated: CSARIPGTGNQPQHF.

This clonotype was seen many times. The gene calls are TRBV5-6 and TRBJ2-3, with D possibly being TRBD1 or TRBD2 (7 bases each). V lost 4 bases and J 1 base, leaving 16 bases between the germline ends. The CDR3 is made up of 16 amino acids. The germline V gene has CDR1 SGHDT and CDR2 YYEEEE. CDR3 nucleotides: TGTGCCAGCAGCCCCAAGACAGGGAGGGGCACAGATACGCAGTATTTT. This codes for CASSPKTGRGTDTQYF.

In its sample, this clonotype was seen many times. The chain has TRBV20-1 and TRBJ2-7; 11 positions agree with TRBD2. V dropped 0 bases and J dropped 6; count of bases not matched to a gene: 13. This CDR3 has 17 residues. CDR1 DFQATT and CDR2 SNEGSKA come from the germline V gene (reference sequence). The CDR3 protein is CSARDSPLAGGPGEQYF. CDR3 bases: TGCAGTGCTAGAGATTCACCTTTAGCGGGGGGGCCTGGCGAGCAGTACTTC.

This clonotype was seen many times. V gene TRBV27 combines with J gene TRBJ1-3, with D unresolved. From germline, CDR1 is MNHEY and CDR2 SMNVEV (reference sequence). This CDR3 is 12 amino acids long. V was shortened by 8 bases and J by 0 bases, with 5 bases between the two germline ends. As DNA, the CDR3 is TGTGCCAGCGGAAGCTCTGGAAACACCATATATTTT. This translates into CASGSSGNTIYF.

At least ten counts were recorded for this clonotype. CDR3 bases: TGTGCCAGCAGCTTAGTCGGAGGTACCTACAATGAGCAGTTCTTC. Amino acids: CASSLVGGTYNEQFF. This sequence joins TRBV7-2 and TRBJ2-1; D possibly corresponds to TRBD2 (5 bases). This CDR3 comprises 15 residues. Trimming removed 1 base from V and 2 bases from J, with 9 bases in between. Germline assignment: CDR1 SGHTA and CDR2 FQGNSA.

The sample holds a few counts of this clonotype. The chain joins TRBV9 to TRBJ2-1, with 7 bases matching TRBD1. The germline V gene has CDR1 SGDLS and CDR2 YYNGEE. The ends lost 7 bases at V and 0 bases at J; junction bases unmatched: 7. The length of the CDR3 is 15 residues. CDR3 amino acids: CASGATGSSYNEQFF. Written as DNA, the CDR3 is TGTGCCAGCGGGGCGACAGGGAGCTCCTACAATGAGCAGTTCTTC.

This clonotype was observed at least ten times. V usage is TRBV4-1 and J usage is TRBJ2-3, with no clear D. This CDR3 contains 21 residues. With 0 bases removed from V and 0 bases from J, the gap between germline ends came to 25 bases. The germline V gene encodes CDR1 MGHRA and CDR2 YSYEKL. The CDR3 DNA reads TGCGCCAGCAGCCAAGATCTACTGGAGCAGGATCACATACTTAGCACAGATACGCAGTATTTT. Its protein product is CASSQDLLEQDHILSTDTQYF.

Ten or more counts support this clonotype. The chain couples TRBV28 to TRBJ1-1; TRBD1 is a possible D gene (5 bases). The V end was cut by 2 bases, the J end by 4 bases, with 11 bases between. Per germline, CDR1 MDHEN and CDR2 SYDVKM. The CDR3 length is 14 residues. The CDR3 region is CASSLVTRVTEAFF. CDR3 in DNA: TGTGCCAGCAGTTTAGTAACCAGGGTCACTGAAGCTTTCTTT.

This chain joins TRBV28 and TRBJ2-7; tentative D call: TRBD1 (6 bases). This CDR3 is 10 amino acids long. The V and J ends lost 8 bases and 9 bases respectively, with 11 bases between them. Germline V gene data show CDR1 as MDHEN and CDR2 as SYDVKM. The CDR3 sequence: CASGQGWQYF. Written as DNA, the CDR3 is TGTGCCAGCGGCCAGGGGTGGCAGTACTTC. The full variable domain, completed using reference TRBV28 and TRBJ2-7, is DVKVTQSSRYLVKRTGEKVFLECVQDMDHENMFWYRQDPGLGLRLIYFSYDVKMKEKGDIPEGYSVSREKKERFSLILESASTNQTSMYLCASGQGWQYFGPGTRLTVT.